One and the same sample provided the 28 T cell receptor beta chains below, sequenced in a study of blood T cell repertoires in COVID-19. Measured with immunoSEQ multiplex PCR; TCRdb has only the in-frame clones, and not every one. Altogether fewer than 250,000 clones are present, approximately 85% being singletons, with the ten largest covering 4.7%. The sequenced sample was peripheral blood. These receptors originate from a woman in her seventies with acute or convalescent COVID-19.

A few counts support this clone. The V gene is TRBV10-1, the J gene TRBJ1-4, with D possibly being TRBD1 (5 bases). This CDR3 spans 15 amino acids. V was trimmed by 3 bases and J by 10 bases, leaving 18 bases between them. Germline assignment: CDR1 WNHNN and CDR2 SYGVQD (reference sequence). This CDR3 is CASSELRSPGAKLFF. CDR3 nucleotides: TGCGCCAGCAGTGAACTAAGATCCCCTGGGGCAAAACTGTTTTTT.

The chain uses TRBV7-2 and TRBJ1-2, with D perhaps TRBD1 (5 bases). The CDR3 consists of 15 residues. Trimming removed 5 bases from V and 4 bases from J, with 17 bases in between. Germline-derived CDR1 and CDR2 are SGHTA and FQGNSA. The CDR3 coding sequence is TGTGCCAGCAGCCGCATAACAGGTCCACTCTATGGCTACACCTTC. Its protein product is CASSRITGPLYGYTF. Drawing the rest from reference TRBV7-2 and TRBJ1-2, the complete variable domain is GAGVSQSPSNKVTEKGKDVELRCDPISGHTALYWYRQSLGQGLEFLIYFQGNSAPDKSGLPSDRFSAERTGGSVSTLTIQRTQQEDSAVYLCASSRITGPLYGYTFGSGTRLTVV.

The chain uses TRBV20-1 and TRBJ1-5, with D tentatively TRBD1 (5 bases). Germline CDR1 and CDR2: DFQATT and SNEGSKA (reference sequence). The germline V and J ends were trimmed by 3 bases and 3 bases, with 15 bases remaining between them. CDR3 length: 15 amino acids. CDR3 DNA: TGCAGTGCTAGTTTAAATTGGGGGGTCAATCAGCCCCAGCATTTT. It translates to CSASLNWGVNQPQHF.

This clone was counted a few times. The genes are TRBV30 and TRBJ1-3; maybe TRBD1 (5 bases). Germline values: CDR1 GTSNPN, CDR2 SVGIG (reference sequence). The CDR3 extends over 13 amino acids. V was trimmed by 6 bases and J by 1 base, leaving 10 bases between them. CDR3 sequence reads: CACARGSGNTIYF. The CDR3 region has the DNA TGTGCCTGCGCAAGGGGATCTGGAAACACCATATATTTT.

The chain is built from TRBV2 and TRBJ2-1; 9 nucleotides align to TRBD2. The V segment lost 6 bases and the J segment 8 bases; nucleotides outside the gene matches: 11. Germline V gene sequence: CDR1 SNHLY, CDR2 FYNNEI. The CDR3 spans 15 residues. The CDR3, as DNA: TGTGCCAGCAGGAATAGCGGGGGACTGTCTGATGAGCAGTTCTTC. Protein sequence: CASRNSGGLSDEQFF.

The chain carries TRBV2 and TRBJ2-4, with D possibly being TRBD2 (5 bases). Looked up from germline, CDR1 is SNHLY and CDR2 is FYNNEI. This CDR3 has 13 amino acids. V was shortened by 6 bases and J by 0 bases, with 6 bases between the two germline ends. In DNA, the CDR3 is TGTGCCAGCAGCGGACTAGCCAAAAACATTCAGTACTTC. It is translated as CASSGLAKNIQYF.

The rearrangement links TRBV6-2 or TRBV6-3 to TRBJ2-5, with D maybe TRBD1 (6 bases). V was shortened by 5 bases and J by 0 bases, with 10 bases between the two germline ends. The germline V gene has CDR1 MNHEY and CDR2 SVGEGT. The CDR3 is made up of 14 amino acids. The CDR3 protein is CASSPTGYQETQYF. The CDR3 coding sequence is TGTGCCAGCAGTCCGACAGGCTACCAAGAGACCCAGTACTTC.

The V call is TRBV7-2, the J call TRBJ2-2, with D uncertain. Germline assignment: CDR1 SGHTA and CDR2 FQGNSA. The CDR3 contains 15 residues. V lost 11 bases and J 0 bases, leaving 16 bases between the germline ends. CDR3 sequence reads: CASTRSATNTGELFF. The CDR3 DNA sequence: TGTGCCTCCACGAGGTCAGCCACGAACACCGGGGAGCTGTTTTTT.

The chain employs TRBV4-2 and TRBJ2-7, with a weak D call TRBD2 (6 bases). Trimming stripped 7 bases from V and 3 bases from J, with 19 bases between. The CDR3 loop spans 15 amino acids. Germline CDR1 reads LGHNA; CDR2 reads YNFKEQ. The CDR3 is CASTLSSAVIYEQYF. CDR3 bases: TGTGCCAGCACGCTATCTAGCGCGGTTATCTACGAGCAGTACTTC.

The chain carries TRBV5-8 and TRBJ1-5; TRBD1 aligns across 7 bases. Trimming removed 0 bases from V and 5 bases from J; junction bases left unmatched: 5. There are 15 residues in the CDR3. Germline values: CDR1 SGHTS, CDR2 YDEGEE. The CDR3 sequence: CASSLDRGTDQPQHF. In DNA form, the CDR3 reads TGTGCCAGCAGCTTGGACAGGGGTACAGATCAGCCCCAGCATTTT. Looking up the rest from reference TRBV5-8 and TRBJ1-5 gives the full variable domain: EAGVTQSPTHLIKTRGQQATLRCSPISGHTSVYWYQQALGLGLQFLLWYDEGEERNRGNFPPRFSGRQFPNYSSELNVNALELEDSALYLCASSLDRGTDQPQHFGDGTRLSIL.

DNA for the CDR3: TGTGCCAGCAGTCGGGGGATAGAAGGAAACACCATATATTTT. Protein: CASSRGIEGNTIYF. This rearrangement joins TRBV25-1 to TRBJ1-3; the D gene is possibly TRBD1 (5 bases). The CDR3 is 14 amino acids. Trimming pared 5 bases from V and 4 bases from J, leaving 12 bases between. Germline V gene lookup returns CDR1 MGHDK and CDR2 SYGVNS. The full variable domain, in which reference TRBV25-1 and TRBJ1-3 provide the parts outside the CDR3, is EADIYQTPRYLVIGTGKKITLECSQTMGHDKMYWYQQDPGMELHLIHYSYGVNSTEKGDLSSESTVSRIRTEHFPLTLESARPSHTSQYLCASSRGIEGNTIYFGEGSWLTVV.

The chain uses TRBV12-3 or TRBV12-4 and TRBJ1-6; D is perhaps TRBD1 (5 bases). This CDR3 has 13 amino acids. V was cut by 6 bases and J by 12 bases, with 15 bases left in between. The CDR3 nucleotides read TGTGCCAGCAGCCTCGTGACCGGGGGACCCCTCCACTTT. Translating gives CASSLVTGGPLHF.

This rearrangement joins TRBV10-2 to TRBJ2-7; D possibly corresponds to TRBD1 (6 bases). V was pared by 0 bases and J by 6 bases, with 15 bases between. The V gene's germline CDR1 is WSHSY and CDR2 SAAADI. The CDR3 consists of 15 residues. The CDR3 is CASSESGGPNAEQYF. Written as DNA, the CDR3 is TGCGCCAGCAGTGAGTCTGGGGGCCCGAACGCCGAGCAGTACTTC.

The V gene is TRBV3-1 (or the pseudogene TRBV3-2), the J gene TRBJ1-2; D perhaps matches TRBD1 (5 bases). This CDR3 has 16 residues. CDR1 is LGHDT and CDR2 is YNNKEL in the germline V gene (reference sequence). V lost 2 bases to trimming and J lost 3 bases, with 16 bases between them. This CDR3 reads CASSQYGGRGDYGYTF. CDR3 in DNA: TGTGCCAGCAGCCAATATGGGGGACGGGGGGACTATGGCTACACCTTC.

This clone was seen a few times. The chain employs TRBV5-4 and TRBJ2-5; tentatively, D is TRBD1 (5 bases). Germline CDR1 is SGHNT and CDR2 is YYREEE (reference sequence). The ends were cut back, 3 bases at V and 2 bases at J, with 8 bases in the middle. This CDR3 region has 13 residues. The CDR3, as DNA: TGTGCCAGCAGCTCACAGGCTCAAGAGACCCAGTACTTC. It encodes CASSSQAQETQYF.

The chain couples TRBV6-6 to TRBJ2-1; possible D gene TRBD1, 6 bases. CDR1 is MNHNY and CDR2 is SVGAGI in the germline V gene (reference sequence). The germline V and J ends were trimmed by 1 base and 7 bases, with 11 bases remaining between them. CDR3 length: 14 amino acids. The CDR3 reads CASSYYRALNEQFF. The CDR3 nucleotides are TGTGCCAGCAGTTACTACAGGGCCCTGAATGAGCAGTTCTTC.

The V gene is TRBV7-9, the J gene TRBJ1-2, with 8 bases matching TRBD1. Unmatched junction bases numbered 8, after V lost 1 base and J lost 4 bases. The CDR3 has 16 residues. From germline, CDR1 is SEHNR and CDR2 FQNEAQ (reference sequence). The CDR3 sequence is CASSLGRQGAGYGYTF. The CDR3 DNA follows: TGTGCCAGCAGCTTAGGGCGTCAGGGGGCAGGCTATGGCTACACCTTC. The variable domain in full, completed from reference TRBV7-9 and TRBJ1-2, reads DTGVSQNPRHKITKRGQNVTFRCDPISEHNRLYWYRQTLGQGPEFLTYFQNEAQLEKSRLLSDRFSAERPKGSFSTLEIQRTEQGDSAMYLCASSLGRQGAGYGYTFGSGTRLTVV.

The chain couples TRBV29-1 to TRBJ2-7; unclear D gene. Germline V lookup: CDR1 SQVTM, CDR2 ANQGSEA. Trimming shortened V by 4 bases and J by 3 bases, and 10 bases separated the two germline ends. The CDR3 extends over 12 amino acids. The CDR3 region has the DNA TGCAGCGTTGTACGTAGTAACTACGAGCAGTACTTC. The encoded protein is CSVVRSNYEQYF.

Here the CDR3 reads CASRDRDYGYTF. CDR3 nucleotides: TGTGCCAGCAGGGACAGGGACTATGGCTACACCTTC. V and J are TRBV6-5 and TRBJ1-2, with TRBD1 matching 8 bases. Germline V lookup: CDR1 MNHEY, CDR2 SVGAGI. The CDR3 runs 12 residues. The V gene end was trimmed by 6 bases and the J gene end by 3 bases; junction bases not matched to a gene: 0.

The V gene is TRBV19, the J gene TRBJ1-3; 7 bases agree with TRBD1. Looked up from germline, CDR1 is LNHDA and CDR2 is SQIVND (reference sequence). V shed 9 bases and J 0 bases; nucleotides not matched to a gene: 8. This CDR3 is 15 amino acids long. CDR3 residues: CASTNRGYSGNTIYF. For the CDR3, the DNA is TGTGCCAGCACTAACAGGGGCTACTCTGGAAACACCATATATTTT. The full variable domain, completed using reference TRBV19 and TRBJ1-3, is DGGITQSPKYLFRKEGQNVTLSCEQNLNHDAMYWYRQDPGQGLRLIYYSQIVNDFQKGDIAEGYSVSREKKESFPLTVTSAQKNPTAFYLCASTNRGYSGNTIYFGEGSWLTVV.

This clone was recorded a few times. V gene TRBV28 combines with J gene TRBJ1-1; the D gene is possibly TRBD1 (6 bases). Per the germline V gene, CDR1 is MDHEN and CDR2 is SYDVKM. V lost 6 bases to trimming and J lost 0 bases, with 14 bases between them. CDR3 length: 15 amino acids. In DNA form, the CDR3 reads TGTGCCAGCAGCCCCGTTACAGGGATGAACACTGAAGCTTTCTTT. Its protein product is CASSPVTGMNTEAFF.

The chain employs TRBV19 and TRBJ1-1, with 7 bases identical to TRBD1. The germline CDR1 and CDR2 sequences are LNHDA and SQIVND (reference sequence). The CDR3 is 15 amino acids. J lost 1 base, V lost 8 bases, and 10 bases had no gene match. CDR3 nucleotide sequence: TGTGCCAGTGCTCGGACAGGCCGGAGGAACACTGAAGCTTTCTTT. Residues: CASARTGRRNTEAFF.

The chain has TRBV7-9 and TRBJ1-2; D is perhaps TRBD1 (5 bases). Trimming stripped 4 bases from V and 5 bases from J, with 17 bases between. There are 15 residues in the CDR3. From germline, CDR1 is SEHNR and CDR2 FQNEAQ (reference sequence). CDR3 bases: TGTGCCAGCAGCTCAGGACAAATCAGTGGGTATGGCTACACCTTC. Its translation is CASSSGQISGYGYTF.

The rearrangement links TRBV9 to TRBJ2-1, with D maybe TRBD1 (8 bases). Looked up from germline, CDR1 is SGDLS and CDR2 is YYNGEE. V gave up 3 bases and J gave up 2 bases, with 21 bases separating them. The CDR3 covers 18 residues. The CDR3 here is CASSARTGQRDPYNEQFF. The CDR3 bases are TGTGCCAGCAGCGCTCGGACAGGGCAGCGGGACCCCTACAATGAGCAGTTCTTC.

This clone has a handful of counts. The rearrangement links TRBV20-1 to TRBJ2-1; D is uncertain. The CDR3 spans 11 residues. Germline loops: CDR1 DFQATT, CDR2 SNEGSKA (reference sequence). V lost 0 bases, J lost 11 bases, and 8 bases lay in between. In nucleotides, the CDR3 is TGCAGTGCTAGAGAAGCACCACAGCAGTTCTTC. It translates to CSAREAPQQFF.

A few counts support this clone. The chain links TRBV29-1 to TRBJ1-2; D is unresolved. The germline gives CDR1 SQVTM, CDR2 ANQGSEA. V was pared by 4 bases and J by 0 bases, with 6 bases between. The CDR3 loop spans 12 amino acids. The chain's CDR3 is CSVGGANYGYTF. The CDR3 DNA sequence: TGCAGCGTTGGGGGAGCTAACTATGGCTACACCTTC.

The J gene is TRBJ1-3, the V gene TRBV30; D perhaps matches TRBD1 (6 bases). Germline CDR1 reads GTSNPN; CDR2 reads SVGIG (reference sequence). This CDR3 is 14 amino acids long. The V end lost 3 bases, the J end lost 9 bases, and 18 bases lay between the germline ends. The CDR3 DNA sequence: TGTGCCTGGAGGCCACAGGGTCAGGGTAGCACCATATATTTT. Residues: CAWRPQGQGSTIYF. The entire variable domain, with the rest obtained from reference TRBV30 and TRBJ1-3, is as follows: SQTIHQWPATLVQPVGSPLSLECTVEGTSNPNLYWYRQAAGRGLQLLFYSVGIGQISSEVPQNLSASRPQDRQFILSSKKLLLSDSGFYLCAWRPQGQGSTIYFGEGSWLTVV.

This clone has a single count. The CDR3 here is CASSTLGQGGTQPQHF. CDR3 coding DNA: TGTGCCAGTAGTACCCTAGGGCAGGGTGGTACTCAGCCCCAGCATTTT. This chain joins TRBV19 and TRBJ1-5, with D possibly TRBD1 on 5 matching bases. The length of the CDR3 is 16 residues. Between the trimmed V and J ends, which lost 4 bases and 6 bases, there was a span of 19 bases. Germline V lookup: CDR1 LNHDA, CDR2 SQIVND (reference sequence).